This TCR beta chain was sequenced during a study of cytomegalovirus exposure and HLA in healthy donors. Study-wide points: According to a later analysis, TCR clusters from the first cohort tended to co-occur in the 120 or so validation repertoires. Reports described diagnosis of cytomegalovirus status by the classifier as highly specific and sensitive.

Remarks on this clone: The antigen is undetermined.

Trimming took off 2 bases at V and 6 bases at J, with 22 bases between the two ends. This CDR3 region has 18 residues. Germline CDR1 SNHLY, CDR2 FYNNEI. Using immunoSEQ multiplex PCR, the repertoire was profiled, and TCRdb retains in-frame clones only, with some absent. The table records fewer than 350,000 clones, roughly 90% of them present only once. The donors were part of the validation cohort of roughly 130 subjects. That cohort was separate from the first cohort, which comprised 666 subjects. The TCR originated in a woman between 18 and 29 years old in good health and CMV-seronegative. Material for sequencing was PBMCs. The gene calls are TRBV2 and TRBJ2-2; D is perhaps TRBD2 (5 bases). CDR3 nucleotides: TGTGCCAGCAGTGAAACGATCTCTAGCTTTGTTACCGCCGGGGAGCTGTTTTTT. This encodes CASSETISSFVTAGELFF.